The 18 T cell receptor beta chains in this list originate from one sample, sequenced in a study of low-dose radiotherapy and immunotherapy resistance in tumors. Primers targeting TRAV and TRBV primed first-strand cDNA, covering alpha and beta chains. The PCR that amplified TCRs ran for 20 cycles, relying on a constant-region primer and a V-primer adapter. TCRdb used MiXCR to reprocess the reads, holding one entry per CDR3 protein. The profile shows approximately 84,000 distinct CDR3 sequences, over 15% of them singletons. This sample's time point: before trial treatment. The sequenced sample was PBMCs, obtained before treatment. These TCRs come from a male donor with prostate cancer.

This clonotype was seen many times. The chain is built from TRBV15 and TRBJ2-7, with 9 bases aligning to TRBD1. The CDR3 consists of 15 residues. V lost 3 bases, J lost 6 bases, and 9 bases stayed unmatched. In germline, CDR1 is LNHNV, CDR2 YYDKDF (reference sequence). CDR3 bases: TGTGCCACCAGCAGGATGACAGGGGGTAATCCCGAGCAGTACTTC. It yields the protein CATSRMTGGNPEQYF.

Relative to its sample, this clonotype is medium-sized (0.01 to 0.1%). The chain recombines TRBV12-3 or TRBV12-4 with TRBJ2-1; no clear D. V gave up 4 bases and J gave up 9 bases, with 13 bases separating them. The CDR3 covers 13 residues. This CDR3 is CASSSRWVGEQFF. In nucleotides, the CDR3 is TGTGCCAGCAGTTCCCGGTGGGTGGGTGAGCAGTTCTTC.

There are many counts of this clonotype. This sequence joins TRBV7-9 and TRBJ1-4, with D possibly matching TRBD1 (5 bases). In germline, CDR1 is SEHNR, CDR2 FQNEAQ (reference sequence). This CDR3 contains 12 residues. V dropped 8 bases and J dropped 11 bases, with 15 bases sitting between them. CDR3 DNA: TGTGCCAGCGACGGGGCGTCGAACAAACTGTTTTTT. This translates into CASDGASNKLFF.

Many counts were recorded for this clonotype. This CDR3 reads CASSGRTQRAGELFF. The CDR3 nucleotides read TGTGCCAGCAGTGGCCGGACCCAAAGGGCCGGGGAGCTGTTTTTT. V and J are TRBV2 and TRBJ2-2; no firm D call. Germline CDR1 SNHLY, CDR2 FYNNEI. This CDR3 region has 15 residues. The V end lost 4 bases, the J end lost 6 bases, and 15 bases lay between the germline ends.

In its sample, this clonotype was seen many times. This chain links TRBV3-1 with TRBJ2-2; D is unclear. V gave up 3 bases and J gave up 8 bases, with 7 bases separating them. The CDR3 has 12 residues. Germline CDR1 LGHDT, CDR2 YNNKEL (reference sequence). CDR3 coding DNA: TGTGCCAGCAGCCAGCTTACGGGGGAGCTGTTTTTT. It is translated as CASSQLTGELFF.

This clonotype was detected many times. This CDR3 reads CASSQGLTEFF. The CDR3 DNA reads as TGTGCCAGCAGCCAGGGACTCACCGAGTTCTTC. The chain has TRBV5-6 and TRBJ2-1; maybe TRBD2 (6 bases). The CDR3 spans 11 residues. Deletions cut 4 bases from V and 14 bases from J, with 13 bases between. Germline V gene lookup returns CDR1 SGHDT and CDR2 YYEEEE.

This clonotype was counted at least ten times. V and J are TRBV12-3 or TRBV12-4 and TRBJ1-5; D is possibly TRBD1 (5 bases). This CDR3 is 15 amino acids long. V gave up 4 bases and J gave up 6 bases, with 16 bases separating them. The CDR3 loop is CASSYGGFRGQPQHF. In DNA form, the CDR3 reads TGTGCCAGCAGTTATGGGGGATTTCGGGGTCAGCCCCAGCATTTT.

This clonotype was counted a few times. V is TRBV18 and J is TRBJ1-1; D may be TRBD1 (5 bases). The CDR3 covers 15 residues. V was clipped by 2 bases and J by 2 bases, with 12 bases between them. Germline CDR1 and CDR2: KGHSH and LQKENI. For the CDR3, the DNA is TGTGCCAGCTCACCATCGTATGACAGAAACACTGAAGCTTTCTTT. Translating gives CASSPSYDRNTEAFF.

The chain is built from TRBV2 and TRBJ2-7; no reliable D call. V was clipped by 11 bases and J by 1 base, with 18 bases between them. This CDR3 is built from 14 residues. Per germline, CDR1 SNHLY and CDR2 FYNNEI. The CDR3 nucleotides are TGTGCCGTGTCCGGGCGGCCCGCATCCTACGAGCAGTACTTC. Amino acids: CAVSGRPASYEQYF.

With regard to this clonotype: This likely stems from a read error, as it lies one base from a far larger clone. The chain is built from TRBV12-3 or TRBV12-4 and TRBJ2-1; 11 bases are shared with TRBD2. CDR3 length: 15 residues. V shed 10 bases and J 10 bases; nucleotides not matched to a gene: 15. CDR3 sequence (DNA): TGTGCCACCCGATTTAGCGGGGGGGCCGGTTACGAGCAGTTCTTC. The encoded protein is CATRFSGGAGYEQFF.

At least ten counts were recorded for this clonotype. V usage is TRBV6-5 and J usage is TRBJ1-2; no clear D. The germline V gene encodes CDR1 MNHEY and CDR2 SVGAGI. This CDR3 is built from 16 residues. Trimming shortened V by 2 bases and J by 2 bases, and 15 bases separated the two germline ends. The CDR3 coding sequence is TGTGCCAGCAGTTACGGCCGCAGCGGGTTAAACTATGGCTACACCTTC. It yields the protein CASSYGRSGLNYGYTF.

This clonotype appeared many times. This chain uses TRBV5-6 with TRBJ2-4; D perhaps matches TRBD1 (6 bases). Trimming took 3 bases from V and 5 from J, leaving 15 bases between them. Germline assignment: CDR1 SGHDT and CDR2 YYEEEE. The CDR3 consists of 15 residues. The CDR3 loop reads CASSSLGPGENIQYF. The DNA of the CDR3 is TGTGCCAGCAGCTCCCTTGGGCCAGGGGAAAACATTCAGTACTTC.

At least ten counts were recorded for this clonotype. The CDR3 region has the DNA TGTGCCAGCAGCCAACACCCGCAAGAGACCCAGTACTTC. Encoded protein: CASSQHPQETQYF. V and J are TRBV9 and TRBJ2-5; no reliable D call. The CDR3 sequence is 13 residues long. In germline, CDR1 is SGDLS, CDR2 YYNGEE. V was cut by 4 bases and J by 2 bases, with 9 bases left in between.

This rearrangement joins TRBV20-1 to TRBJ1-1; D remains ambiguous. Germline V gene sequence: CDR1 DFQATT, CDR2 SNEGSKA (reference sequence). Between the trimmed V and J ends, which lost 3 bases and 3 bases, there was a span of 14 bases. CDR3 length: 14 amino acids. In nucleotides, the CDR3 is TGCAGTGCTAGTGAGGGTCGTGGGGACACTGAAGCTTTCTTT. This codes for CSASEGRGDTEAFF.

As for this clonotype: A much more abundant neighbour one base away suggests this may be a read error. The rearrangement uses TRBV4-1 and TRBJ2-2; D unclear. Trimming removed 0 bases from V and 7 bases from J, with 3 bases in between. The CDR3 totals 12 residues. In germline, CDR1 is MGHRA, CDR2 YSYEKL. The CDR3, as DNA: TGCGCCAGCAGCCAAGATCTCGGGGAGCTGTTTTTT. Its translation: CASSQDLGELFF.

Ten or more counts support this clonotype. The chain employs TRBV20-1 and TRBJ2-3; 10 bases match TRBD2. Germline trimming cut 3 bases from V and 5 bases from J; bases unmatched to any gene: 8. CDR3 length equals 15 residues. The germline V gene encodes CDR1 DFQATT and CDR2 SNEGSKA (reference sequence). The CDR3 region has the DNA TGCAGTGCTAGGGATCCAAGCGGGGGGGGAGATACGCAGTATTTT. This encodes CSARDPSGGGDTQYF.

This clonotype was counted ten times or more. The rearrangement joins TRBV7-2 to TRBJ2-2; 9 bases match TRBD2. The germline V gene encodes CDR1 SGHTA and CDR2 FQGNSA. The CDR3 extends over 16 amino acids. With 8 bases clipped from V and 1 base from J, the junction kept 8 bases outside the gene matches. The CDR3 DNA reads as TGTGCCAGCGGATTACGACTAGCGGTGAACACCGGGGAGCTGTTTTTT. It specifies CASGLRLAVNTGELFF. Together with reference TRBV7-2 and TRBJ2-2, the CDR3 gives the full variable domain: GAGVSQSPSNKVTEKGKDVELRCDPISGHTALYWYRQSLGQGLEFLIYFQGNSAPDKSGLPSDRFSAERTGGSVSTLTIQRTQQEDSAVYLCASGLRLAVNTGELFFGEGSRLTVL.

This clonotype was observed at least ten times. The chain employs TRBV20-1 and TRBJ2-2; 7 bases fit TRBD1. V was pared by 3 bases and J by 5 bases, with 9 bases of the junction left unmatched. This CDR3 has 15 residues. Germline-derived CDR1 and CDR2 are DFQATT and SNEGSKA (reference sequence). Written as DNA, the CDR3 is TGCAGTGCTAGCAATTCTCAGGGGGATACCGGGGAGCTGTTTTTT. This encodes CSASNSQGDTGELFF.